This T cell receptor (beta chain) was profiled in a study of identical twins. In its sample, this clonotype was seen a few times. What it binds is unknown. Losses at the gene ends were 6 bases for V and 4 bases for J; bases not matched to a gene: 7. Germline CDR1 reads MNHNS; CDR2 reads SASEGT. This CDR3 spans 14 amino acids. The cDNA had a unique molecular identifier and a template-switch universal primer site. Using its own MiXCR run on the 5' RACE reads, TCRdb lists one record per CDR3 protein. The sample lists approximately 260,000 distinct CDR3 sequences, more than 12% occurring once. Findings and limits, study-wide: Diverse VJ usage suggested most zero-insertion clonotypes were not invariant T cells. High-abundance cord blood beta clonotypes had fewer insertions; memory repertoires showed none.

The chain couples TRBV6-1 to TRBJ1-2, with TRBD1 identical over 8 bases. Source material: memory (CD45RO+) T cells sorted from blood. The origin of this receptor is a woman younger than 35 in good health. The CDR3 DNA reads as TGTGCCAGCAGCCCGGACAGGGTAGTCTATGGCTACACCTTC. It encodes CASSPDRVVYGYTF.